The T cell receptor beta chain under discussion was sequenced for a study of T cell repertoires in cytomegalovirus infection. Study-wide context: Recently identified HLA-C-restricted CMV epitopes were used, and well-studied HLA-B-restricted CMV epitopes were used as well. The public TCR beta signatures pointed to both CMV infection and matching HLA type. Study results and caveats: Ex vivo responses were dominated by HLA-C-restricted CMV-specific TCR beta clonotypes. Summed frequency of shared TCR beta families picked out CMV carriers who also had the relevant HLA.

Germline CDR1 is SGHNT and CDR2 is YYREEE (reference sequence). The V and J ends lost 0 bases and 4 bases respectively, with 10 bases between them. The CDR3 runs to 14 residues. As regards this clonotype: Its antigen is not known. No conserved phenylalanine or tryptophan is present at the end of the CDR3, so a read error is the likely explanation.

TCRdb analysed the reads with MiXCR anew, one entry per CDR3 protein. The table has hundreds of thousands of distinct CDR3 sequences, roughly 42% seen once. The receptor comes from a human donor in good health (CMV status not recorded). Some clones in this sample may be carry-over from other donors' samples. Sample: cultured PBMCs, taken from culture after CMV antigen stimulation. The chain recombines TRBV5-4 with TRBJ1-1; perhaps TRBD1 as D (5 bases). CDR3 region: CASSLAVGGTEAFL. The CDR3 DNA follows: TGTGCCAGCAGCTTGGCCGTTGGGGGCACTGAAGCTTTCCTT.